This record concerns one T cell receptor beta chain sequence. Its antigen is not yet known. Nothing much larger sits one base from this clone, and base qualities are not available. This sample was included in a study of blood T cell repertoires in COVID-19 (dated by TCRdb to 2020 to 2021). Looking at the study overall: The collaborator samples originated in the United States, Italy and Spain and spanned the acute and convalescent phases of COVID-19. The material from the prospective study consisted of cDNA or gDNA derived from T cells, B-cell-depleted T cells, or PBMCs. The dataset comprised deeply sampled blood TCRbeta repertoires from subjects exposed to, actively infected with, or recovered from COVID-19. A freely available public database, intended as a resource for researchers studying the immune response to SARS-CoV-2, is where the repertoires were released. Samples came from the ongoing ImmuneRACE study (first 160 participants) plus 1,254 subjects from 6 global collaborators. Nearly every sample came with metadata listing a de-identified subject ID, COVID-19 status, age in years and sex. Where available, HLA class I and class II types were taken from metadata supplied by the sample provider and were not determined by assay-based typing. Study-wide conclusions, independent of this receptor: How much clinical and demographic metadata was included differed by source and by participant, and the metadata was provided uncurated.

TCRbeta CDR3 regions were amplified from genomic DNA using the immunoSEQ Assay, a bias-controlled multiplex PCR. Regarding the original processing steps: The number of nucleated cells in each sample was estimated by amplification of reference gene primers within the assay. To quantify the absolute abundance of each unique TCRbeta CDR3 rearrangement, sequence reads were collapsed and filtered. For each sample, productive Simpson clonality was calculated as the square root of Simpson's diversity index over productive rearrangements. TCRdb carries this immuneACCESS record with in-frame sequences only. Its versions omit some clonotypes, under half of them owing to an unresolved V gene in the studies checked, with the rest unexplained. That table furnishes V, J and clone size, whereas the DNA furnished D and trimming. The sample has 72,000 or so clones on record, around 85% of them singletons. The ten largest clones add up to 30% to 40% of the sample.

Whole blood was collected in K2EDTA tubes by collaborating institutions according to the institutions' own protocols. Collaborator samples were shipped for TCRbeta analysis as frozen whole blood, isolated PBMCs, or DNA extracted from either sample type. This clonotype was obtained from a woman of 80 years or more with active or convalescent COVID-19. The sequencing sample was made of peripheral blood.

CDR3 region: CASSPRDSSGVNYGYTF. The DNA sequence is given as TGTGCCAGCTCACCAAGGGACTCCTCCGGGGTGAACTATGGCTACACCTTC. The chain joins TRBV18 to TRBJ1-2, with TRBD1 tentatively as D gene (5 bases match). CDR1 and CDR2, looked up from the germline V gene, are KGHSH and LQKENI. Trimming takes 2 bases from V and 2 bases from J, and the germline ends sit 18 bases apart. Counted from cysteine to phenylalanine, this CDR3 has 17 amino acids. Just the 51-base CDR3 DNA is kept, in frame starting at base 1.